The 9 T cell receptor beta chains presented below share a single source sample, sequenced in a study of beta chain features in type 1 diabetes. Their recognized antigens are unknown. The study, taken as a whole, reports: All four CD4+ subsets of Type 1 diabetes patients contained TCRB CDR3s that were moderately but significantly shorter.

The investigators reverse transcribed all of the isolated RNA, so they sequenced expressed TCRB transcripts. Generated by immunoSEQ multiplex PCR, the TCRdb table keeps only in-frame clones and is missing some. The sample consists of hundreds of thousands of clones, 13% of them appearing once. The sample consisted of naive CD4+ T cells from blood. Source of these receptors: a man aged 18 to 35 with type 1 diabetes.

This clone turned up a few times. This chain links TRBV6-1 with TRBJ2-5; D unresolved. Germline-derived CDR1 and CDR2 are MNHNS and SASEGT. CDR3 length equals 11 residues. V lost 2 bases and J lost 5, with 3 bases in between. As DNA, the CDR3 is TGTGCCAGCAGTGAATGGGAGACCCAGTACTTC. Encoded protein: CASSEWETQYF.

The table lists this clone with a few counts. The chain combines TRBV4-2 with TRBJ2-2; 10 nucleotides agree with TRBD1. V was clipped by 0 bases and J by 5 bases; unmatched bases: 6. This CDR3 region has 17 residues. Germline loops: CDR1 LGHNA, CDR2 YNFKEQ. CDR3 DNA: TGTGCCAGCAGCCAAGATTGGGGACAGGGGATAACCGGGGAGCTGTTTTTT. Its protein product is CASSQDWGQGITGELFF.

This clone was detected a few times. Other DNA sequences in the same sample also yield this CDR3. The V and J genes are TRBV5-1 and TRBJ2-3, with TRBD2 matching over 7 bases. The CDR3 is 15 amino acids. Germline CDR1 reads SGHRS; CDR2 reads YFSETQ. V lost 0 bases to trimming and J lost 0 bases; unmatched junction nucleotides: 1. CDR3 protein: CASSLAAGSTDTQYF. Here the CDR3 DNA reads TGCGCCAGCAGCTTGGCAGCGGGAAGCACAGATACGCAGTATTTT.

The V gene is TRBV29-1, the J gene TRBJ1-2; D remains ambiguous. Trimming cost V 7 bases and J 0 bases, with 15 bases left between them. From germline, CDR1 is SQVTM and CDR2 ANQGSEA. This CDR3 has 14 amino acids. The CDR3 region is CSADGPEANYGYTF. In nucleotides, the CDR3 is TGCAGCGCCGATGGGCCAGAAGCTAACTATGGCTACACCTTC.

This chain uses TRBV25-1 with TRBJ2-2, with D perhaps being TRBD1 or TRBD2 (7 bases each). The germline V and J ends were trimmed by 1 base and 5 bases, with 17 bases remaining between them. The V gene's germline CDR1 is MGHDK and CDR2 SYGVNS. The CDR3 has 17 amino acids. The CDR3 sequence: CASSESWIQGGTGELFF. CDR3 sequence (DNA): TGTGCCAGCAGTGAATCTTGGATTCAGGGGGGGACCGGGGAGCTGTTTTTT.

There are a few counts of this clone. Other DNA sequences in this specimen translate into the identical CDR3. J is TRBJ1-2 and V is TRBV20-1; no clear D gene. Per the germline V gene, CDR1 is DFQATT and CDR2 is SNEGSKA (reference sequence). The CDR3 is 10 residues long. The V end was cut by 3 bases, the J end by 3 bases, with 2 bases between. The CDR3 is CSARDYGYTF. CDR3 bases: TGCAGTGCTAGGGACTATGGCTACACCTTC.

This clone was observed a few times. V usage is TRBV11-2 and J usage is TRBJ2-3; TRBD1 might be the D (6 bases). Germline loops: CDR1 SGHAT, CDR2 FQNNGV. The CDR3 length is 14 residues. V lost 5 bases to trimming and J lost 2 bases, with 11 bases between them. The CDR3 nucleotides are TGTGCCAGCAGCCCACAGGGAGACACAGATACGCAGTATTTT. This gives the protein CASSPQGDTDTQYF.

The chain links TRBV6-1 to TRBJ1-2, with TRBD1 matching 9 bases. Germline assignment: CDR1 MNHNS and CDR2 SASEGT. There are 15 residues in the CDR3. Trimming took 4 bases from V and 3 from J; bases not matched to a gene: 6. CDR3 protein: CASSGGQGADYGYTF. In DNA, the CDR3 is TGTGCCAGCAGTGGGGGACAGGGTGCTGACTATGGCTACACCTTC.

CDR3 bases: TGCAGCGTTGAAATGCACAAAGGGAGGGAAGCTTTCTTT. Translated: CSVEMHKGREAFF. V and J are TRBV29-1 and TRBJ1-1, with D unclear. The CDR3 covers 13 residues. The V gene lost 2 bases and the J gene lost 8 bases, with 15 bases spanning the gap. Looked up from germline, CDR1 is SQVTM and CDR2 is ANQGSEA.